These 32 T cell receptor beta chains were all obtained from the same sample, sequenced in a study of T-cell reconstitution after alpha-beta-depleted transplantation in children. As it was prepared, the TCRbeta library received unique molecular identifiers. TCRdb analysed the PCR reads with MiXCR anew, one entry per CDR3 protein. The sample shows 200,000 to 250,000 distinct CDR3 sequences, about 8.7% of them seen only once. Sample: PBMCs, mostly from graft donor cells, taken 360 days after TCRalphabeta/CD19-depleted stem cell transplant. These receptors came from a male patient between 2 and 10 years old who had a stem cell transplant for acute myeloid leukemia, so the T cells may come from the graft donor.

This clonotype occurred a few times. The CDR3 DNA reads TGCGCCAGCAGCGGGACTAGCGGAGGCCCCACAGATACGCAGTATTTT. Translation: CASSGTSGGPTDTQYF. This rearrangement joins TRBV10-2 to TRBJ2-3, with TRBD2 matching over 11 bases. From germline, CDR1 is WSHSY and CDR2 SAAADI. The CDR3 contains 16 residues. The ends lost 6 bases at V and 2 bases at J; junction bases unmatched: 7.

The genes are TRBV12-3 or TRBV12-4 and TRBJ2-3, with TRBD2 matching 7 bases. V shed 7 bases and J 4 bases; nucleotides not matched to a gene: 11. This CDR3 is built from 15 residues. The CDR3 here is CASTPVGLAADTQYF. In DNA form, the CDR3 reads TGTGCCAGCACCCCCGTCGGGCTAGCGGCAGATACGCAGTATTTT.

CDR3: CASSLSPLAGGTNTGELFF. In DNA, the CDR3 is TGTGCCAGCAGCTTATCCCCTCTAGCGGGTGGGACGAACACCGGGGAGCTGTTTTTT. The rearrangement links TRBV11-2 to TRBJ2-2; 8 bases line up with TRBD2. Germline assignment: CDR1 SGHAT and CDR2 FQNNGV. V shed 2 bases, J shed 0 bases, and the junction held 11 bases outside the gene matches. CDR3 size: 19 residues.

V is TRBV11-1 and J is TRBJ2-4, with TRBD2 as a possible D gene (6 bases). The CDR3 covers 16 residues. Trimming pared 5 bases from V and 0 bases from J, leaving 14 bases between. The V gene's germline CDR1 is SGHAT and CDR2 FQDESV (reference sequence). CDR3 sequence: CASSRGLLLAKNIQYF. In nucleotides, the CDR3 is TGTGCCAGCAGCAGGGGACTCCTACTAGCCAAAAACATTCAGTACTTC.

This clonotype was observed at least ten times. The CDR3 sequence: CASSLARSPYEQYV. The CDR3 bases are TGTGCCAGCAGTTTAGCACGGAGCCCCTACGAGCAGTACGTC. This sequence joins TRBV7-9 and TRBJ2-7; D is uncertain. Germline V gives CDR1 SEHNR, CDR2 FQNEAQ (reference sequence). The CDR3 length is 14 residues.

The chain has TRBV10-3 and TRBJ2-2, with D unresolved. The V end lost 4 bases, the J end lost 3 bases, and 12 bases lay between the germline ends. CDR3 length: 15 residues. Germline-derived CDR1 and CDR2 are ENHRY and SYGVKD. CDR3 nucleotide sequence: TGTGCCATCAGTGTGAGGTCCTACTACACCGGGGAGCTGTTTTTT. This sequence encodes CAISVRSYYTGELFF.

This clonotype was picked up a small number of times. The chain employs TRBV5-1 and TRBJ2-7; the D is unclear. Per germline, CDR1 SGHRS and CDR2 YFSETQ. Trimming shortened V by 6 bases and J by 0 bases, and 10 bases separated the two germline ends. The CDR3 length is 13 residues. The CDR3 loop is CASKPAPSYEQYF. The CDR3 bases are TGCGCCAGCAAGCCAGCACCCTCCTACGAGCAGTACTTC.

This rearrangement joins TRBV2 to TRBJ2-5; TRBD2 aligns across 10 bases. V lost 6 bases to trimming and J lost 5 bases; unmatched junction nucleotides: 3. The germline V gene encodes CDR1 SNHLY and CDR2 FYNNEI. This CDR3 is built from 13 residues. CDR3 amino acids: CASSGTSAETQYF. The CDR3 DNA is TGTGCCAGCAGCGGGACTAGCGCGGAGACCCAGTACTTC.

The chain is built from TRBV2 and TRBJ1-5, with 8 bases identical to TRBD1. Germline CDR1 SNHLY, CDR2 FYNNEI. V lost 6 bases and J lost 0; bases outside the gene matches: 10. The CDR3 totals 17 residues. The DNA of the CDR3 is TGTGCCAGCAGGGACAGGGAGAAGGGGTATAGCAATCAGCCCCAGCATTTT. Residues: CASRDREKGYSNQPQHF. The full variable domain, its missing parts supplied by reference TRBV2 and TRBJ1-5, is EPEVTQTPSHQVTQMGQEVILRCVPISNHLYFYWYRQILGQKVEFLVSFYNNEISEKSEIFDDQFSVERPDGSNFTLKIRSTKLEDSAMYFCASRDREKGYSNQPQHFGDGTRLSIL.

This clonotype was picked up a small number of times. The chain recombines TRBV7-2 with TRBJ2-7, with D possibly matching TRBD1 (7 bases). The CDR3 spans 15 residues. CDR1 and CDR2 (germline): SGHTA, FQGNSA. Trimming pared 4 bases from V and 2 bases from J, leaving 15 bases between. CDR3 coding DNA: TGTGCCAGCAGCTCCAGAGGGGGGACAGCCTACGAGCAGTACGTC. This sequence encodes CASSSRGGTAYEQYV.

This clonotype was found many times. The chain links TRBV5-1 to TRBJ2-1; no definite D call. The V end lost 5 bases, the J end lost 6 bases, and 9 bases lay between the germline ends. Germline CDR1 reads SGHRS; CDR2 reads YFSETQ. This CDR3 comprises 12 residues. CDR3 in DNA: TGCGCCAGCAGAGTGATCAGCAATGAGCAGTTCTTC. Translation: CASRVISNEQFF. The full variable domain, with the rest looked up from reference TRBV5-1 and TRBJ2-1, is KAGVTQTPRYLIKTRGQQVTLSCSPISGHRSVSWYQQTPGQGLQFLFEYFSETQRNKGNFPGRFSGRQFSNSRSEMNVSTLELGDSALYLCASRVISNEQFFGPGTRLTVL.

This rearrangement joins TRBV15 to TRBJ1-1, with D perhaps matching TRBD1 (5 bases). Per germline, CDR1 LNHNV and CDR2 YYDKDF (reference sequence). Trimming removed 2 bases from V and 1 base from J, with 11 bases in between. This CDR3 is built from 15 residues. This CDR3 reads CATSRSTQENTEAFF. CDR3 DNA: TGTGCCACCAGCAGATCAACACAGGAGAACACTGAAGCTTTCTTT.

The chain is built from TRBV12-3 or TRBV12-4 and TRBJ1-3, with no clear D. Trimming left V 6 bases short and J 0 bases short, with 12 bases between. The CDR3 runs 15 residues. The CDR3 DNA follows: TGTGCCAGCAGGCCGACTGCCTACTCTGGAAACACCATATATTTT. It yields the protein CASRPTAYSGNTIYF.

Only a few counts were recorded for this clonotype. This sequence joins TRBV20-1 and TRBJ1-1; 7 bases fit TRBD1. Trimming at V came to 6 bases and at J to 1 base, leaving 5 bases not matched to a gene. The CDR3 contains 13 residues. From germline, CDR1 is DFQATT and CDR2 SNEGSKA (reference sequence). The CDR3 reads CSATDRANTEAFF. In DNA, the CDR3 is TGCAGTGCAACTGACAGGGCGAACACTGAAGCTTTCTTT.

This clonotype was detected ten times or more. This chain joins TRBV10-3 and TRBJ1-2, with D maybe TRBD1 (5 bases). Deletions cut 6 bases from V and 3 bases from J, with 14 bases between. CDR1 ENHRY and CDR2 SYGVKD come from the germline V gene. The CDR3 consists of 14 residues. The CDR3 region is CAIRTDWGDYGYTF. The CDR3 region has the DNA TGTGCCATCAGAACCGACTGGGGGGACTATGGCTACACCTTC.

This clonotype was counted only a few times. The J gene is TRBJ2-5, the V gene TRBV5-1; a weak D match, TRBD2 (5 bases). With 2 bases removed from V and 5 bases from J, the gap between germline ends came to 13 bases. The CDR3 sequence is 14 residues long. Germline-derived CDR1 and CDR2 are SGHRS and YFSETQ. The CDR3 protein is CASSFRGWEETQYF. CDR3 coding DNA: TGCGCCAGCAGCTTCCGGGGTTGGGAGGAGACCCAGTACTTC.

This clonotype was observed many times. V gene TRBV20-1 combines with J gene TRBJ2-3; maybe TRBD1 (6 bases). V lost 1 base, J lost 6 bases, and 17 bases lay in between. Germline CDR1 reads DFQATT; CDR2 reads SNEGSKA (reference sequence). This CDR3 is 15 amino acids long. The CDR3 sequence: CSARASRGIVDTQYF. The CDR3 nucleotides are TGCAGTGCTAGAGCGTCCAGGGGCATCGTGGATACGCAGTATTTT.

The table lists this clonotype with many counts. The rearrangement links TRBV20-1 to TRBJ2-1; 7 positions agree with TRBD2. The CDR3 is made up of 15 amino acids. Trimming at V came to 3 bases and at J to 0 bases, leaving 5 bases not matched to a gene. The germline CDR1 and CDR2 sequences are DFQATT and SNEGSKA (reference sequence). The CDR3 loop reads CSASPPGGSYNEQFF. CDR3 nucleotides: TGCAGTGCTAGCCCACCGGGAGGCTCCTACAATGAGCAGTTCTTC.

This clonotype was counted between two and nine times. Here the CDR3 DNA reads TGCGCCAGCAGCAGCACAGGAGCAACTAATGAAAAACTGTTTTTT. Residues: CASSSTGATNEKLFF. The rearrangement uses TRBV5-1 and TRBJ1-4; TRBD1 is a possible D gene (5 bases). The CDR3 totals 15 residues. Per the germline V gene, CDR1 is SGHRS and CDR2 is YFSETQ. Trimming stripped 4 bases from V and 0 bases from J, with 10 bases between.

This clonotype was counted many times. The chain employs TRBV12-3 or TRBV12-4 and TRBJ1-2, with D possibly matching TRBD1 (5 bases). The CDR3 runs to 12 residues. Trimming removed 4 bases at V and 10 bases at J, with 13 bases between. CDR3 DNA sequence: TGTGCCAGCAGTTACCGGGACCCGCACTACACCTTC. Residues: CASSYRDPHYTF.

This clonotype was recorded at least ten times. Mismatch with germline at one junction end may stem from a read error. The rearrangement uses TRBV4-1 and TRBJ2-1, with unresolved D. The germline CDR1 and CDR2 sequences are MGHRA and YSYEKL. This CDR3 contains 14 residues. The CDR3 spells CASSQDSSFNEQFF. In nucleotides, the CDR3 is TGCGCCAGCAGCCAAGATAGTTCCTTCAATGAGCAGTTCTTC.

This rearrangement joins TRBV20-1 to TRBJ2-7; 7 positions agree with TRBD2. J lost 6 bases, V lost 6 bases, and 17 bases had no gene match. Germline CDR1 reads DFQATT; CDR2 reads SNEGSKA (reference sequence). There are 15 residues in the CDR3. The CDR3 spells CSAREPTSPVIEQYF. In DNA, the CDR3 is TGCAGTGCCAGGGAGCCGACTAGCCCCGTCATCGAGCAGTACTTC.

This sequence joins TRBV20-1 and TRBJ2-5, with D possibly TRBD1 on 6 matching bases. This CDR3 has 13 amino acids. Germline CDR1 and CDR2: DFQATT and SNEGSKA (reference sequence). The V gene lost 2 bases and the J gene lost 5 bases, with 12 bases spanning the gap. Written as DNA, the CDR3 is TGCAGTGCTAGACGAGCAGGGGTGGAGACCCAGTACTTC. Protein product: CSARRAGVETQYF.

This clonotype was seen a handful of times. DNA for the CDR3: TGTGCCAGCAGCTTCACCCGGGACGGACCCTACGAGCAGTACTTC. The encoded protein is CASSFTRDGPYEQYF. This chain links TRBV7-9 with TRBJ2-7; D may be TRBD1 or TRBD2 (5 bases each). V dropped 3 bases and J dropped 2 bases, with 14 bases sitting between them. The CDR3 spans 15 residues. CDR1 and CDR2 (germline): SEHNR, FQNEAQ (reference sequence).

This clonotype was seen more than once but under ten times. V is TRBV5-1 and J is TRBJ2-1; 10 bases align to TRBD2. The CDR3 totals 16 residues. V shed 0 bases, J shed 4 bases, and the junction held 4 bases outside the gene matches. Germline CDR1 reads SGHRS; CDR2 reads YFSETQ. In DNA, the CDR3 is TGCGCCAGCAGCTTGGCCGCACTAGCGGGATACAATGAGCAGTTCTTC. It translates to CASSLAALAGYNEQFF.

The V call is TRBV12-3 or TRBV12-4, the J call TRBJ2-7, with 11 bases that match TRBD2. V was clipped by 6 bases and J by 1 base; unmatched bases: 8. This CDR3 is built from 16 residues. The CDR3 DNA is TGTGCCAGCAGCAAGGGGGGGACTAGCGGATCCTACGAGCAGTACGTC. Translation gives CASSKGGTSGSYEQYV.

This clonotype was counted a few times. J is TRBJ2-1 and V is TRBV6-1; D may be TRBD1 (6 bases). The V end was cut by 6 bases, the J end by 0 bases, with 12 bases between. The length of the CDR3 is 15 residues. Germline V CDR1 and CDR2: MNHNS, SASEGT. The CDR3 loop is CASRPGQSSYNEQFF. CDR3 nucleotide sequence: TGTGCCAGCAGACCAGGACAGAGCTCCTACAATGAGCAGTTCTTC.

In its sample, this clonotype was seen a few times. The chain joins TRBV4-3 to TRBJ2-1, with 11 bases lining up with TRBD2. With V trimmed by 3 bases and J by 7 bases, 5 bases remained unmatched. The CDR3 spans 15 residues. Germline V CDR1 and CDR2: LGHNA, YSLEER. CDR3 DNA sequence: TGCGCCAGCAGCCAGATAGCGGGAGGGTGGAATGAGCAGTTCTTC. The encoded protein is CASSQIAGGWNEQFF.

This clonotype was seen at least ten times. The gene calls are TRBV5-1 and TRBJ2-7, with D perhaps TRBD1 (5 bases). This CDR3 is 13 amino acids long. The V gene's germline CDR1 is SGHRS and CDR2 YFSETQ. The V gene lost 5 bases and the J gene lost 3 bases, with 12 bases spanning the gap. CDR3 residues: CASSQQVDYEQYV. In DNA form, the CDR3 reads TGCGCCAGCAGTCAACAGGTGGACTACGAGCAGTACGTC.

This clonotype showed up many times. The V and J genes are TRBV5-6 and TRBJ2-3, with a possible D match to TRBD2 (5 bases). The CDR3 sequence is 14 residues long. V was clipped by 0 bases and J by 5 bases, with 10 bases between them. From germline, CDR1 is SGHDT and CDR2 YYEEEE. CDR3 nucleotide sequence: TGTGCCAGCAGCTTGGTCGTCGCGGGAGATACGCAGTATTTT. It translates to CASSLVVAGDTQYF. Full variable domain (remainder filled in from reference TRBV5-6 and TRBJ2-3): DAGVTQSPTHLIKTRGQQVTLRCSPKSGHDTVSWYQQALGQGPQFIFQYYEEEERQRGNFPDRFSGHQFPNYSSELNVNALLLGDSALYLCASSLVVAGDTQYFGPGTRLTVL.

There are many counts of this clonotype. This rearrangement joins TRBV30 to TRBJ2-5, with D tentatively TRBD1 or TRBD2 (5 bases each). The CDR3 contains 13 residues. The germline V gene encodes CDR1 GTSNPN and CDR2 SVGIG (reference sequence). The V gene lost 0 bases and the J gene lost 5 bases, with 10 bases spanning the gap. The CDR3 DNA reads as TGTGCCTGGAGTGTATCAGGGAGTGAGACCCAGTACTTC. Amino acids: CAWSVSGSETQYF.

This clonotype turned up a few times. This chain connects TRBV12-3 or TRBV12-4 to TRBJ1-6; 8 bases map to TRBD1. Trimming at V came to 4 bases and at J to 0 bases, leaving 14 bases not matched to a gene. CDR3 length: 20 residues. The CDR3 coding sequence is TGTGCCAGCAGTTCACCCTCTGGACAGGGAAGTCCCTCCTATAATTCACCCCTCCACTTT. Amino acids: CASSSPSGQGSPSYNSPLHF.